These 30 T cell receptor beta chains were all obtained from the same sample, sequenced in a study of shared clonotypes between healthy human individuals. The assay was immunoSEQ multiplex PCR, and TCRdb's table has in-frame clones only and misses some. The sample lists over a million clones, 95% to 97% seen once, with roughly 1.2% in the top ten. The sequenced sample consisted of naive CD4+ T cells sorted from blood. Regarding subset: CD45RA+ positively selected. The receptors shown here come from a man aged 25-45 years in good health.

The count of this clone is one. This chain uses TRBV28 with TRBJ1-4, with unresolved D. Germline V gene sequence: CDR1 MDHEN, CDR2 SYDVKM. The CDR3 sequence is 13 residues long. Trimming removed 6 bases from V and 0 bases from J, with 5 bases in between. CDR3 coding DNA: TGTGCCAGCAGGCAGGCAACTAATGAAAAACTGTTTTTT. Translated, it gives CASRQATNEKLFF.

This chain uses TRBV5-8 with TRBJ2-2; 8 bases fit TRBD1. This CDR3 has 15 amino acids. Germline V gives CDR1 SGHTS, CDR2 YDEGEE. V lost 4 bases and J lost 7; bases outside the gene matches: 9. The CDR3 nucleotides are TGTGCCAGCAGCCTGATCAGGGGGCAGGTCGGGGAGCTGTTTTTT. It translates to CASSLIRGQVGELFF.

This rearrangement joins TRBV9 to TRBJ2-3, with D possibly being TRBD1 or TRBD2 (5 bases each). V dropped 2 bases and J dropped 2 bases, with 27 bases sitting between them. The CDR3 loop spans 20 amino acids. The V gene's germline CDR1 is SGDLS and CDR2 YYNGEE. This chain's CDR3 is CASSVTTQTGPWMDTDTQYF. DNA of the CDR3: TGTGCCAGCAGCGTGACTACCCAGACGGGACCTTGGATGGACACAGATACGCAGTATTTT.

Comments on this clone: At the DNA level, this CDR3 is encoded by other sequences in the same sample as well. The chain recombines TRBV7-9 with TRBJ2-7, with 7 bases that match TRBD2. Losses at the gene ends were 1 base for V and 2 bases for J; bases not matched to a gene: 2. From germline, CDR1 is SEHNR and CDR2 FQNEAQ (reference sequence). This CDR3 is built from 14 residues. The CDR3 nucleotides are TGTGCCAGCAGCTTAGTGGGGACTACCTACGAGCAGTACTTC. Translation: CASSLVGTTYEQYF.

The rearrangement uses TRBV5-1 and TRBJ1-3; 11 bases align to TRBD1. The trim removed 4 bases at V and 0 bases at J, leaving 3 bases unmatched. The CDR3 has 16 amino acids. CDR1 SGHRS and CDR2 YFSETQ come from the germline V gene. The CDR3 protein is CASSPGQGVSGNTIYF. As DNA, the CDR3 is TGCGCCAGCAGCCCGGGACAGGGGGTCTCTGGAAACACCATATATTTT.

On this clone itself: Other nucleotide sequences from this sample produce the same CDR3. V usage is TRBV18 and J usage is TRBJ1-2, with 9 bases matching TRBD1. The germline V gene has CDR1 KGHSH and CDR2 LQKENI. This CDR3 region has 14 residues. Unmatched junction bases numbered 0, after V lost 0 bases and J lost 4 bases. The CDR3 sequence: CASSPPGQGYGYTF. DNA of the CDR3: TGTGCCAGCTCACCACCGGGACAGGGCTATGGCTACACCTTC.

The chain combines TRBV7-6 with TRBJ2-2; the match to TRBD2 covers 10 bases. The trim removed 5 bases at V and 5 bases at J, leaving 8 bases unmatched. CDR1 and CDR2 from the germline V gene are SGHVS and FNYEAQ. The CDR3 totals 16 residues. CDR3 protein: CASSEPAGGGTGELFF. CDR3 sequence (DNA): TGTGCCAGCAGCGAACCAGCGGGAGGGGGGACCGGGGAGCTGTTTTTT.

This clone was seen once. CDR3: CASSSRTSGGISSYNEQFF. Here the CDR3 DNA reads TGTGCCAGCAGCTCACGCACTAGCGGGGGAATCAGCTCCTACAATGAGCAGTTCTTC. V and J are TRBV14 and TRBJ2-1; 11 bases match TRBD2. The CDR3 has 19 amino acids. Per the germline V gene, CDR1 is SGHDN and CDR2 is FVKESK. V shed 5 bases, J shed 0 bases, and the junction held 12 bases outside the gene matches.

Here the CDR3 reads CASTPLLGRGFNTGELFF. CDR3 nucleotide sequence: TGTGCCAGCACCCCTTTGTTGGGGCGGGGTTTCAACACCGGGGAGCTGTTTTTT. The rearrangement uses TRBV28 and TRBJ2-2; D might be TRBD2 (6 bases). The V end lost 7 bases, the J end lost 2 bases, and 23 bases lay between the germline ends. Germline V CDR1 and CDR2: MDHEN, SYDVKM. The CDR3 is 18 residues long.

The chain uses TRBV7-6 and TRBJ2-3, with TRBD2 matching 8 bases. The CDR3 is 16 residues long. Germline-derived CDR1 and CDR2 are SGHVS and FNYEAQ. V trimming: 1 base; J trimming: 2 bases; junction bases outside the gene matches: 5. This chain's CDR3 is CASSLGPGGPTDTQYF. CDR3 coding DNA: TGTGCCAGCAGCTTAGGACCGGGAGGGCCCACAGATACGCAGTATTTT.

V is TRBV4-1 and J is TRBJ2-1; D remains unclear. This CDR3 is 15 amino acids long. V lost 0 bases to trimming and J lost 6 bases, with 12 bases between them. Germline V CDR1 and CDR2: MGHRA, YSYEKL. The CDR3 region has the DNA TGCGCCAGCAGCCAAGAATGGCTAGTCGGCAATGAGCAGTTCTTC. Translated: CASSQEWLVGNEQFF.

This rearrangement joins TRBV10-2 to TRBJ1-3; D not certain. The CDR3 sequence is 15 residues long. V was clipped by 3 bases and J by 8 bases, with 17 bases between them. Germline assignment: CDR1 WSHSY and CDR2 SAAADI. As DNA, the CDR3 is TGCGCCAGCAGTGACCCGAGGACGGCGGTACACACCATATATTTT. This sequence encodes CASSDPRTAVHTIYF.

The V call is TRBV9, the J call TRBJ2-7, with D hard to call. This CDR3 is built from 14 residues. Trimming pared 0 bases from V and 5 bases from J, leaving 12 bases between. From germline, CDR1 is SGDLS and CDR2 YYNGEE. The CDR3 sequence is CASSVGLEGHEQYF. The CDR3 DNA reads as TGTGCCAGCAGCGTAGGGCTAGAAGGCCACGAGCAGTACTTC.

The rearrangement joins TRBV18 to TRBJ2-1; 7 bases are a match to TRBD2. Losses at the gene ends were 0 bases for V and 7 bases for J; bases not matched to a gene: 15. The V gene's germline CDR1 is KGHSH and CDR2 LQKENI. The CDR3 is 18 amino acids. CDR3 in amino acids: CASSPPRGEGLLANEQFF. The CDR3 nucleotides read TGTGCCAGCTCACCACCTCGGGGGGAGGGCCTTTTGGCAAATGAGCAGTTCTTC.

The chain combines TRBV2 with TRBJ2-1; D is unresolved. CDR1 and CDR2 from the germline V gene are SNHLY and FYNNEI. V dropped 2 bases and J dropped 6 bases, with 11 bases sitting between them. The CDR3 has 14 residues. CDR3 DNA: TGTGCCAGCAGTGAACTAGTCTCGGTCAATGAGCAGTTCTTC. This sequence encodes CASSELVSVNEQFF.

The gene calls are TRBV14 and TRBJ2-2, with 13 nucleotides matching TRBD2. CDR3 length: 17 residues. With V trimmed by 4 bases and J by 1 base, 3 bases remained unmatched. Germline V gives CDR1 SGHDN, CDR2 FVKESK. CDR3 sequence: CASSPWTSGGNTGELFF. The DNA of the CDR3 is TGTGCCAGCAGCCCCTGGACTAGCGGGGGGAACACCGGGGAGCTGTTTTTT.

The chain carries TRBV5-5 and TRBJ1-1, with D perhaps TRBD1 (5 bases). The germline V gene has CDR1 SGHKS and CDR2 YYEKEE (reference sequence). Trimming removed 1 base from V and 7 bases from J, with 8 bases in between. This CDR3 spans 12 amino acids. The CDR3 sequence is CASSLRTSEAFF. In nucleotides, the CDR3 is TGTGCCAGCAGCTTGAGGACAAGTGAAGCTTTCTTT.

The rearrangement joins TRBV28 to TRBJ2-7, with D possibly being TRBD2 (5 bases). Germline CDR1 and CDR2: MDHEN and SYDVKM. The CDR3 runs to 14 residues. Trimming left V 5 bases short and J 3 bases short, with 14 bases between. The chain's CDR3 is CASSRGLSIYEQYF. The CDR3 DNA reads TGTGCCAGCAGTCGGGGTTTGTCGATCTACGAGCAGTACTTC.

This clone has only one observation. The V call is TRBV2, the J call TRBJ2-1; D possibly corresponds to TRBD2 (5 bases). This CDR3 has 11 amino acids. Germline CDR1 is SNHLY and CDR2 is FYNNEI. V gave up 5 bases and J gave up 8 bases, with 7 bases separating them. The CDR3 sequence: CASSTRDEQFF. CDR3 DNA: TGTGCCAGCAGTACTAGAGATGAGCAGTTCTTC.

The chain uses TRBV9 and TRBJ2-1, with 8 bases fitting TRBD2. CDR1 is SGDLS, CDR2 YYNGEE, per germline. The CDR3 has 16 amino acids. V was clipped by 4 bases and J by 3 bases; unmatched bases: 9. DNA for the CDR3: TGTGCCAGCAGCCCTCGGCGGGAGGTCCGCTACAATGAGCAGTTCTTC. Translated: CASSPRREVRYNEQFF.

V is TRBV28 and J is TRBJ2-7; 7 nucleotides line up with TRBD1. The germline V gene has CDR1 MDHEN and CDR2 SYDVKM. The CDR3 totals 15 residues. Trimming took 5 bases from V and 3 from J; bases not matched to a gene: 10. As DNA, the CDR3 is TGTGCCAGCAGTCTCGAACAGGGGAATAACTACGAGCAGTACTTC. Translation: CASSLEQGNNYEQYF.

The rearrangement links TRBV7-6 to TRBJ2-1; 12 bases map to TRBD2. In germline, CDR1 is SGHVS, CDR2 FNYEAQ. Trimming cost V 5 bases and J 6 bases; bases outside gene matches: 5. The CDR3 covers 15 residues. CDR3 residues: CASSGAGLAGNEQFF. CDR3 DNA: TGTGCCAGCAGCGGTGCGGGACTAGCGGGCAATGAGCAGTTCTTC. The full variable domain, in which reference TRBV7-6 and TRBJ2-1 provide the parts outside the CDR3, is GAGVSQSPRYKVTKRGQDVALRCDPISGHVSLYWYRQALGQGPEFLTYFNYEAQQDKSGLPNDRFSAERPEGSISTLTIQRTEQRDSAMYRCASSGAGLAGNEQFFGPGTRLTVL.

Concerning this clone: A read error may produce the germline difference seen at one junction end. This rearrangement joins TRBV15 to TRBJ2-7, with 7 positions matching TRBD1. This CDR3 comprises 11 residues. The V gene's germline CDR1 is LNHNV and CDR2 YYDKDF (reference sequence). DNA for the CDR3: TGTGCCACCAGCAGGTCTGGGACAGCCAACTTC. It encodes CATSRSGTANF.

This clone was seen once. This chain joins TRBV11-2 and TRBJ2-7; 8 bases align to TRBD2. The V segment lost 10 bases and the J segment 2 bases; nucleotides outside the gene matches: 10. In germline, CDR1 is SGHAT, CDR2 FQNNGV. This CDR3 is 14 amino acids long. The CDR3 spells CATQGTSGPYEQYF. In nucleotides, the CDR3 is TGTGCCACCCAGGGAACTAGCGGTCCCTACGAGCAGTACTTC.

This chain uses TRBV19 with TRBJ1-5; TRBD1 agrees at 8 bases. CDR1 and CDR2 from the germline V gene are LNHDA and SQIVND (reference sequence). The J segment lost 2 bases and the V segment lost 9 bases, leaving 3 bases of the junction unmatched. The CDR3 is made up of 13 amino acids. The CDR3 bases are TGTGCCAGCGAACAGGGGGGCAATCAGCCCCAGCATTTT. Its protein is CASEQGGNQPQHF.

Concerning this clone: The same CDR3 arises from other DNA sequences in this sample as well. The CDR3 region is CSVVRGTDTQYF. The DNA of the CDR3 is TGCAGCGTTGTTAGAGGCACAGATACGCAGTATTTT. The rearrangement uses TRBV29-1 and TRBJ2-3; D call uncertain. The CDR3 contains 12 residues. The V and J ends lost 4 bases and 1 base respectively, with 6 bases between them. CDR1 is SQVTM and CDR2 is ANQGSEA in the germline V gene.

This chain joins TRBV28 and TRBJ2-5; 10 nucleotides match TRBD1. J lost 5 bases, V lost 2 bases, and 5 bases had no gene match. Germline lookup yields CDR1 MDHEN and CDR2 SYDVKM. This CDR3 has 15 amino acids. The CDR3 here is CASSLRDRGGETQYF. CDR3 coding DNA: TGTGCCAGCAGTTTAAGGGACAGGGGAGGGGAGACCCAGTACTTC.

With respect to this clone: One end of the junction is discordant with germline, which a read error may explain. CDR3 nucleotides: TGCGCCAGCGGCTTACAGGGGGCTGCAGATACGCAGTATTTT. As protein: CASGLQGAADTQYF. The chain recombines TRBV5-1 with TRBJ2-3; 9 bases map to TRBD1. This CDR3 region has 14 residues. Germline assignment: CDR1 SGHRS and CDR2 YFSETQ.

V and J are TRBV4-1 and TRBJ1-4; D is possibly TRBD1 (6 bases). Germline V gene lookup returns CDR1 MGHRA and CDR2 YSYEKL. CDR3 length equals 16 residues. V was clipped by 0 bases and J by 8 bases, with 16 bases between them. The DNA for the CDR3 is TGCGCCAGCAGCCAAGATGGGTCAGGGGTGGGCGAAAAACTGTTTTTT. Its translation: CASSQDGSGVGEKLFF.

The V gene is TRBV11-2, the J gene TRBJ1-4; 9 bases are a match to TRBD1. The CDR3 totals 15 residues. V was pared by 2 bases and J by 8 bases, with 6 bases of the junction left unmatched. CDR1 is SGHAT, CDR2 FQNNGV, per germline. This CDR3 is CASSLTGGGGEKLFF. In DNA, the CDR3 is TGTGCCAGCAGCTTAACAGGGGGCGGGGGCGAAAAACTGTTTTTT.